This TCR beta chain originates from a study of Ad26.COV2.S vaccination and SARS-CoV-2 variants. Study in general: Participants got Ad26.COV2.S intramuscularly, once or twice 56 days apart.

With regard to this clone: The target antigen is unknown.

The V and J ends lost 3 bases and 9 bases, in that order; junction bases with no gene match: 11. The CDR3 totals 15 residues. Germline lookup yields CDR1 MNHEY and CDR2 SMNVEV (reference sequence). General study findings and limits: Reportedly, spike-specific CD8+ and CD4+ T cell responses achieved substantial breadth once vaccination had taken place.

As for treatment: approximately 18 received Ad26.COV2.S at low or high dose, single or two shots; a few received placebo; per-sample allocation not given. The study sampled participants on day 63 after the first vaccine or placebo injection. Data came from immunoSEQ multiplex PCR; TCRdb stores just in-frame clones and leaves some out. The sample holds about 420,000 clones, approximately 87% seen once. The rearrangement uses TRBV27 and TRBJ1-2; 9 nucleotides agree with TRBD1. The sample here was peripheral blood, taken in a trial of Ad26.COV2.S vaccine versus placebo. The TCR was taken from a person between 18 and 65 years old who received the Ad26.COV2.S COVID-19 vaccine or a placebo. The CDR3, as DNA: TGTGCCAGCAGTTTTGTGGGGACAGGGTTATCGCGCTACACCTTC. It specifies CASSFVGTGLSRYTF.